A single sample is the source of the 30 T cell receptor beta chains below, sequenced in a study of T-cell memory formation after mild COVID-19. TCRdb redid the calling of the 5' RACE reads with MiXCR, one entry per CDR3 protein. The table lists about 110,000 distinct CDR3 sequences, approximately 15% of them singletons. The sequenced material came from PBMCs or a T cell subset sorted from them (not recorded which). These receptors were obtained from an adult woman who had mild COVID-19 (a few samples of this study predate the infection). Cell type and time point are not known.

This clonotype showed up just a few times. The rearrangement links TRBV2 to TRBJ1-2, with D unresolved. CDR3 length: 14 residues. Per the germline V gene, CDR1 is SNHLY and CDR2 is FYNNEI. Trimming stripped 5 bases from V and 1 base from J, with 11 bases between. The CDR3 spells CASSKAAINYGYTF. The CDR3 DNA reads TGTGCCAGCAGTAAGGCCGCGATTAACTATGGCTACACCTTC. The whole variable domain, filled in from reference TRBV2 and TRBJ1-2, reads EPEVTQTPSHQVTQMGQEVILRCVPISNHLYFYWYRQILGQKVEFLVSFYNNEISEKSEIFDDQFSVERPDGSNFTLKIRSTKLEDSAMYFCASSKAAINYGYTFGSGTRLTVV.

This chain connects TRBV10-3 to TRBJ2-7, with D uncertain. CDR1 is ENHRY, CDR2 SYGVKD, per germline. The V and J ends lost 5 bases and 2 bases respectively, with 4 bases between them. The CDR3 length is 11 residues. CDR3 sequence (DNA): TGTGCCATCAGTAATACCTACGAGCAGTACTTC. Translating gives CAISNTYEQYF.

This clonotype was counted between two and nine times. The rearrangement uses TRBV4-1 and TRBJ2-7; D is possibly TRBD1 (5 bases). Germline V gene lookup returns CDR1 MGHRA and CDR2 YSYEKL. V was clipped by 0 bases and J by 1 base, with 13 bases between them. This CDR3 is built from 16 residues. In nucleotides, the CDR3 is TGCGCCAGCAGCCAAGAGGCAGGGATGAGTTCCTACGAGCAGTACTTC. Translating it yields CASSQEAGMSSYEQYF.

The chain employs TRBV12-3 or TRBV12-4 and TRBJ1-5; 7 bases are shared with TRBD1. The CDR3 runs 15 residues. V lost 6 bases to trimming and J lost 3 bases; unmatched junction nucleotides: 8. The CDR3 DNA is TGTGCCAGCAGGAGACAGGGAGAAGCCAATCAGCCCCAGCATTTT. Protein product: CASRRQGEANQPQHF.

V and J are TRBV27 and TRBJ2-7, with 7 bases matching TRBD2. The CDR3 contains 14 residues. Germline V gene data show CDR1 as MNHEY and CDR2 as SMNVEV (reference sequence). Trimming cost V 5 bases and J 5 bases; bases outside gene matches: 9. The CDR3 sequence is CASSLGTIGDEQYF. The CDR3 DNA reads TGTGCCAGCAGTCTCGGGACTATAGGGGACGAGCAGTACTTC.

The chain joins TRBV3-1 to TRBJ2-3; D is unclear. Germline-derived CDR1 and CDR2 are LGHDT and YNNKEL (reference sequence). The CDR3 runs 13 residues. V was pared by 2 bases and J by 4 bases, with 7 bases between. In DNA form, the CDR3 reads TGTGCCAGCAGCCAATCGGACCCAGATACGCAGTATTTT. This sequence encodes CASSQSDPDTQYF.

This clonotype was found a few times. CDR3 in DNA: TGTGCCAGCAGCTTAGGAGCAGGGGCACAATACGAGCAGTACTTC. Translating it yields CASSLGAGAQYEQYF. The chain recombines TRBV7-7 with TRBJ2-7; D may be TRBD1 (6 bases). Trimming removed 1 base at V and 4 bases at J, with 14 bases between. The germline V gene encodes CDR1 SSHAT and CDR2 FNYEAQ (reference sequence). The CDR3 has 15 residues.

CDR3 sequence: CSARGWSGTDTQYF. CDR3 coding DNA: TGCAGTGCTAGAGGGTGGTCAGGCACAGATACGCAGTATTTT. The chain employs TRBV20-1 and TRBJ2-3, with no clear D. Germline V CDR1 and CDR2: DFQATT, SNEGSKA (reference sequence). Deletions cut 1 base from V and 1 base from J, with 9 bases between. The CDR3 runs to 14 residues.

This clonotype was observed a few times. The CDR3 loop is CASSYSASANTEAFF. The CDR3 nucleotides read TGTGCCAGCAGTTACTCGGCGTCGGCGAACACTGAAGCTTTCTTT. The gene calls are TRBV6-5 and TRBJ1-1; no clear D gene. Deletions cut 0 bases from V and 1 base from J, with 9 bases between. Germline CDR1 MNHEY, CDR2 SVGAGI. The CDR3 covers 15 residues.

The J gene is TRBJ1-2, the V gene TRBV29-1; D is ambiguous. The CDR3 has 14 amino acids. V was cut by 2 bases and J by 2 bases, with 12 bases left in between. The germline gives CDR1 SQVTM, CDR2 ANQGSEA. CDR3 nucleotide sequence: TGCAGCGTTGAATCGTGGGGAATGAACTATGGCTACACCTTC. The encoded protein is CSVESWGMNYGYTF.

The V and J genes are TRBV7-9 and TRBJ2-5; possibly TRBD2 for D (6 bases). From germline, CDR1 is SEHNR and CDR2 FQNEAQ (reference sequence). V was trimmed by 5 bases and J by 2 bases, leaving 12 bases between them. This CDR3 is built from 14 residues. For the CDR3, the DNA is TGTGCCAGCAGCCCGGACGGGGGACAAGAGACCCAGTACTTC. Translation: CASSPDGGQETQYF.

This clonotype was detected a few times. V and J are TRBV9 and TRBJ2-1, with 12 bases aligning to TRBD2. The germline gives CDR1 SGDLS, CDR2 YYNGEE. The CDR3 length is 18 residues. After removal of 3 bases from V and 4 bases from J, the junction contained 11 bases not matched to a gene. The CDR3 reads CASSGGLAGNHLYNEQFF. CDR3 coding DNA: TGTGCCAGCAGCGGGGGACTAGCGGGCAATCACTTATACAATGAGCAGTTCTTC.

This clonotype was seen a handful of times. The chain uses TRBV20-1 and TRBJ2-3; maybe TRBD1 (6 bases). Trimming cost V 5 bases and J 2 bases, with 8 bases left between them. Germline values: CDR1 DFQATT, CDR2 SNEGSKA (reference sequence). The CDR3 has 12 residues. Here the CDR3 reads CSAPGVTDTQYF. Written as DNA, the CDR3 is TGCAGTGCTCCAGGGGTCACAGATACGCAGTATTTT.

This clonotype was found a few times. The J gene is TRBJ2-1, the V gene TRBV30; 7 bases are a match to TRBD2. Trimming took 2 bases from V and 3 from J; bases not matched to a gene: 4. The CDR3 is made up of 14 amino acids. The germline CDR1 and CDR2 sequences are GTSNPN and SVGIG (reference sequence). The CDR3 DNA sequence: TGTGCCTGGAGTCCACTAGCGAACTACAATGAGCAGTTCTTC. Its protein is CAWSPLANYNEQFF.

The chain uses TRBV12-3 or TRBV12-4 and TRBJ2-3, with 7 bases that match TRBD1. Germline trimming cut 8 bases from V and 2 bases from J; bases unmatched to any gene: 7. The CDR3 runs to 14 residues. CDR3 DNA sequence: TGTGCCAGCGCGAGGGGGCCCAACACAGATACGCAGTATTTT. It translates to CASARGPNTDTQYF.

This clonotype turned up a few times. The V gene is TRBV29-1, the J gene TRBJ2-1; no firm D call. The CDR3 has 10 amino acids. In germline, CDR1 is SQVTM, CDR2 ANQGSEA. V was trimmed by 5 bases and J by 5 bases, leaving 4 bases between them. CDR3 nucleotide sequence: TGCAGCGTTCTTCACAATGAGCAGTTCTTC. This translates into CSVLHNEQFF.

The chain links TRBV7-8 to TRBJ1-2; D is unresolved. V shed 1 base and J shed 2 bases, with 11 bases lying between them. The germline V gene has CDR1 SGHVS and CDR2 FQNEAQ. CDR3 size: 15 residues. The CDR3 protein is CASSLGPQENYGYTF. For the CDR3, the DNA is TGTGCCAGCAGCTTAGGTCCCCAGGAGAACTATGGCTACACCTTC.

This clonotype was seen more than once but under ten times. DNA for the CDR3: TGTGCCAGCTCACCCCAGGGACATTACGAAGCTTTCTTT. Protein: CASSPQGHYEAFF. The rearrangement joins TRBV18 to TRBJ1-1; weak D call: TRBD1 (6 bases). Germline V CDR1 and CDR2: KGHSH, LQKENI. The CDR3 contains 13 residues. Trimming shortened V by 3 bases and J by 8 bases, and 13 bases separated the two germline ends. The full variable domain, with the rest looked up from reference TRBV18 and TRBJ1-1, is NAGVMQNPRHLVRRRGQEARLRCSPMKGHSHVYWYRQLPEEGLKFMVYLQKENIIDESGMPKERFSAEFPKEGPSILRIQQVVRGDSAAYFCASSPQGHYEAFFGQGTRLTVV.

The gene calls are TRBV9 and TRBJ2-2, with 9 bases identical to TRBD1. Germline-derived CDR1 and CDR2 are SGDLS and YYNGEE. Unmatched junction bases numbered 8, after V lost 2 bases and J lost 3 bases. The CDR3 loop spans 17 amino acids. The CDR3 is CASSVIQGAVDTGELFF. As DNA, the CDR3 is TGTGCCAGCAGCGTTATACAGGGGGCTGTAGACACCGGGGAGCTGTTTTTT. The entire variable domain, with the rest obtained from reference TRBV9 and TRBJ2-2, is as follows: DSGVTQTPKHLITATGQRVTLRCSPRSGDLSVYWYQQSLDQGLQFLIQYYNGEERAKGNILERFSAQQFPDLHSELNLSSLELGDSALYFCASSVIQGAVDTGELFFGEGSRLTVL.

The chain carries TRBV4-2 and TRBJ2-2; 10 bases are a match to TRBD2. The CDR3 length is 16 residues. The trim removed 1 base at V and 6 bases at J, leaving 5 bases unmatched. Germline CDR1 LGHNA, CDR2 YNFKEQ. In DNA, the CDR3 is TGTGCCAGCAGCCAAGGTCTAGCGGGAGTGGCCGGGGAGCTGTTTTTT. Protein product: CASSQGLAGVAGELFF.

The V and J genes are TRBV10-3 and TRBJ1-1; D uncertain. Trimming took 0 bases from V and 8 from J, leaving 10 bases between them. Germline V gives CDR1 ENHRY, CDR2 SYGVKD. There are 13 residues in the CDR3. The chain's CDR3 is CAISESYGAEAFF. In nucleotides, the CDR3 is TGTGCCATCAGTGAGTCGTATGGAGCCGAAGCTTTCTTT.

The chain combines TRBV15 with TRBJ1-1; unclear D gene. This CDR3 has 14 residues. The V end lost 0 bases, the J end lost 1 base, and 6 bases lay between the germline ends. The germline V gene has CDR1 LNHNV and CDR2 YYDKDF (reference sequence). The CDR3 nucleotides are TGTGCCACCAGCAGAGATAGGGCGAACACTGAAGCTTTCTTT. Translating it yields CATSRDRANTEAFF.

The rearrangement joins TRBV4-3 to TRBJ1-1; TRBD1 agrees at 9 bases. CDR1 is LGHNA, CDR2 YSLEER, per germline. J was trimmed by 1 base and V by 4 bases; bases with no gene match: 7. The CDR3 is 16 amino acids. The CDR3, as DNA: TGCGCCAGCAGCCCCCGATTGACAGGGGGGAACACTGAAGCTTTCTTT. Protein product: CASSPRLTGGNTEAFF.

This clonotype was picked up many times. The rearrangement links TRBV11-3 to TRBJ2-5; D ambiguous. V lost 7 bases, J lost 4 bases, and 22 bases lay in between. The CDR3 length is 16 residues. Germline CDR1 reads SGHNT; CDR2 reads YENEEA. CDR3 in DNA: TGTGCCAGCACCTTCTCCTCCACATGGGCTGCAGAGACCCAGTACTTC. Translation: CASTFSSTWAAETQYF.

The chain carries TRBV5-1 and TRBJ2-7; D assignment may be TRBD1 or TRBD2 (5 bases each). V lost 4 bases, J lost 5 bases, and 16 bases lay in between. The length of the CDR3 is 14 residues. Germline V lookup: CDR1 SGHRS, CDR2 YFSETQ. DNA of the CDR3: TGCGCCAGCAGCCTGCCAGAGGGGCTCAACGAGCAGTACTTC. This encodes CASSLPEGLNEQYF.

This clonotype was found many times. The chain carries TRBV12-3 or TRBV12-4 and TRBJ2-1, with D maybe TRBD1 (6 bases). Trimming took off 5 bases at V and 12 bases at J, with 20 bases between the two ends. The CDR3 has 14 amino acids. The CDR3 bases are TGTGCCAGCAGTCCTCTACGGCGGTTACAGGGGCAGTTCTTC. Its translation is CASSPLRRLQGQFF.

The chain uses TRBV12-3 or TRBV12-4 and TRBJ2-7; D is tentatively TRBD1 or TRBD2 (5 bases each). V lost 3 bases, J lost 2 bases, and 11 bases lay in between. The CDR3 is 14 amino acids. CDR3 DNA sequence: TGTGCCAGCAGTTTTTGGGACCAGACCTACGAGCAGTACTTC. Its translation is CASSFWDQTYEQYF.

The chain carries TRBV4-3 and TRBJ1-5; D may be TRBD1 (6 bases). Trimming removed 1 base at V and 5 bases at J, with 9 bases between. In germline, CDR1 is LGHNA, CDR2 YSLEER. The CDR3 sequence is 14 residues long. CDR3 loop: CASSQGQGHQPQHF. The CDR3 region has the DNA TGCGCCAGCAGCCAAGGTCAGGGGCATCAGCCCCAGCATTTT.

In this sample, this clonotype turned up a few times. The chain carries TRBV5-1 and TRBJ1-1, with D uncertain. Germline values: CDR1 SGHRS, CDR2 YFSETQ. The CDR3 extends over 14 amino acids. V was trimmed by 1 base and J by 7 bases, leaving 14 bases between them. The CDR3 spells CASSLYSARDEAFF. Written as DNA, the CDR3 is TGCGCCAGCAGCTTGTATAGCGCCCGAGATGAAGCTTTCTTT.

This clonotype showed up many times. The CDR3 coding sequence is TGCAGTGCTAGAGATTTTGCGGGAAGTAATGAGCAGTTCTTC. Protein: CSARDFAGSNEQFF. The rearrangement joins TRBV20-1 to TRBJ2-1, with a possible D match to TRBD2 (6 bases). This CDR3 contains 14 residues. Germline V gene sequence: CDR1 DFQATT, CDR2 SNEGSKA (reference sequence). V was pared by 0 bases and J by 7 bases, with 13 bases between.